The rows below give T cell receptor beta chains drawn from one sample of a study of blood T cell repertoires in COVID-19. Only in-frame clones appear in the TCRdb table, and some are missing; sequencing was by immunoSEQ multiplex PCR. In the table there are about 88,000 clones, about 85% of which are singletons. The sequencing sample was made of peripheral blood. These receptors were taken from a male donor with acute or convalescent COVID-19. The CDR3 runs from the conserved cysteine through the conserved F or W. A D gene is named only where the DNA matches it firmly. Size is omitted from some rows. Given values are once, few, many or a class for expanded clones.

clone size	CDR3 length	V gene	D gene	J gene	CDR3 protein	CDR3 DNA
once	14	TRBV2	TRBD1	TRBJ1-4	CASSAGTGREKLFF	TGTGCCAGCAGCGCCGGGACAGGGCGTGAAAAACTGTTTTTT
NA	15	TRBV30	TRBD2	TRBJ2-3	CAWSAGRGSTDTQYF	TGTGCCTGGAGTGCCGGGCGGGGGAGCACAGATACGCAGTATTTT
NA	15	TRBV19	TRBD1	TRBJ1-4	CATQRGQGYNEKLFF	TGTGCCACCCAGAGGGGACAGGGGTATAATGAAAAACTGTTTTTT
NA	13	TRBV7-9	NA	TRBJ1-5	CASGREGNQPQHF	TGTGCCAGCGGTAGGGAGGGAAATCAGCCCCAGCATTTT
NA	13	TRBV5-6	NA	TRBJ1-1	CASSLGRGTEAFF	TGTGCCAGCAGCTTGGGTCGAGGGACTGAAGCTTTCTTT
NA	14	TRBV11-2	NA	TRBJ2-3	CASSLITYTDTQYF	TGTGCCAGCAGCTTAATAACTTACACAGATACGCAGTATTTT
few	13	TRBV12-3/TRBV12-4	NA	TRBJ1-1	CASVDRANTEAFF	TGTGCCAGTGTCGACAGAGCGAACACTGAAGCTTTCTTT
NA	14	TRBV19	NA	TRBJ1-5	CASSVGQMNQPQHF	TGTGCCAGTAGTGTGGGACAAATGAATCAGCCCCAGCATTTT
NA	15	TRBV10-3	NA	TRBJ1-3	CAISPPGPQGNTIYF	TGTGCCATCAGCCCCCCCGGGCCCCAGGGGAACACCATATATTTT
once	13	TRBV6-5	NA	TRBJ1-2	CASSKEGDWGYTF	TGTGCCAGCAGCAAGGAAGGGGATTGGGGCTACACCTTC
NA	16	TRBV19	TRBD2	TRBJ2-7	CASSTRLAGGIYEQYF	TGTGCCAGTAGTACGCGACTAGCGGGGGGAATCTACGAGCAGTACTTC
NA	14	TRBV7-9	NA	TRBJ1-1	CASSSGAMNTEAFF	TGTGCCAGCAGCTCAGGTGCCATGAACACTGAAGCTTTCTTT
few	17	TRBV7-3	NA	TRBJ2-1	CASSLTPVQGQYNEQFF	TGTGCCAGCAGCTTAACCCCCGTACAGGGTCAATACAATGAGCAGTTCTTC
NA	14	TRBV4-1	TRBD1	TRBJ1-2	CASSQPGQGVRYTF	TGCGCCAGCAGCCAACCGGGACAGGGTGTTCGCTACACCTTC
NA	15	TRBV10-3	NA	TRBJ1-1	CAISRGDNQNTEAFF	TGTGCCATCAGCCGGGGGGATAACCAGAACACTGAAGCTTTCTTT
NA	14	TRBV9	NA	TRBJ2-7	CASSVGGENYEQYF	TGTGCCAGCAGCGTAGGGGGGGAGAACTACGAGCAGTACTTC
NA	14	TRBV19	NA	TRBJ2-3	CASSTQGMTDTQYF	TGTGCCAGTAGTACACAGGGTATGACAGATACGCAGTATTTT
NA	14	TRBV6-1	TRBD1	TRBJ1-3	CASCDRAAGNTIYF	TGTGCCAGCTGTGACAGGGCGGCTGGAAACACCATATATTTT
NA	13	TRBV6-2/TRBV6-3	NA	TRBJ1-1	CASSYQGGTEAFF	TGTGCCAGCAGTTATCAGGGTGGGACTGAAGCTTTCTTT
NA	15	TRBV9	TRBD1	TRBJ1-4	CASSPPTGLGEKLFF	TGTGCCAGCAGCCCACCGACAGGGTTGGGTGAAAAACTGTTTTTT
NA	15	TRBV6-5	NA	TRBJ1-2	CASRSWQDYNYGYTF	TGTGCCAGCAGGAGTTGGCAGGACTATAACTATGGCTACACCTTC
NA	13	TRBV2	NA	TRBJ2-7	CASSEARGGEQYF	TGTGCCAGCAGTGAAGCGAGAGGGGGAGAGCAGTACTTC
NA	14	TRBV9	NA	TRBJ1-1	CASSVGGQGTEAFF	TGTGCCAGCAGCGTAGGGGGGCAAGGCACTGAAGCTTTCTTT
NA	18	TRBV7-2	TRBD2	TRBJ2-5	CASSLASGGASVVQTQYF	TGTGCCAGCAGCTTAGCTAGCGGGGGGGCCAGCGTTGTACAGACCCAGTACTTC
NA	13	TRBV29-1	TRBD1	TRBJ1-1	CSVGITGGTEAFF	TGCAGCGTCGGTATCACAGGGGGCACTGAAGCTTTCTTT
NA	15	TRBV5-1	NA	TRBJ1-1	CASSLDAGRNTEAFF	TGCGCCAGCAGCTTGGATGCAGGAAGGAACACTGAAGCTTTCTTT
NA	14	TRBV19	NA	TRBJ2-1	CASRPGGLGNEQFF	TGTGCCAGTAGACCAGGGGGGCTCGGCAATGAGCAGTTCTTC
few	15	TRBV5-1	TRBD1	TRBJ1-1	CASSFRDRLNTEAFF	TGCGCCAGCAGCTTCCGGGACAGGTTGAACACTGAAGCTTTCTTT
NA	13	TRBV5-1	NA	TRBJ2-3	CASSQTVTDTQYF	TGCGCCAGCAGCCAGACTGTCACAGATACGCAGTATTTT
NA	16	TRBV13	NA	TRBJ2-6	CASSLGRFSGANVLTF	TGTGCCAGCAGCTTAGGTCGGTTCTCTGGGGCCAACGTCCTGACTTTC
NA	15	TRBV9	TRBD2	TRBJ2-1	CASSVGAGVNNEQFF	TGTGCCAGCAGCGTAGGAGCGGGGGTTAACAATGAGCAGTTCTTC